Sequencing of this T cell receptor beta chain was carried out in a study of blood T cells in healthy people across ages (dated by TCRdb to between 2014 and 2017). Broadly, across the study: In model experiments, template switching captured roughly one uniquely barcoded TCR beta cDNA molecule for every two T cells. Using deep sequencing normalized with unique cDNA molecular identifiers, the study measured how TCR beta repertoire diversity changes with age. Four age groups were formed from the donors: young (average approximately 15 years), middle-aged (approximately 39), aged (62) and long-lived (about 80). To avoid experimental bias, donors of different ages were spread randomly across the sequencing lanes. Two additional independent replicas of 1 million unique cDNA reads from the same blood draw were analyzed for two donors (one aged 18 to 29 and one aged 80 or older). Broader findings and caveats from the paper: Conclusive comparison of naive and antigen-experienced compartments was prevented by the profiling of bulk unsorted PBMCs. There was a strong correlation between observed TCR beta diversity and the percentage of naive T cells measured by flow cytometry. Donor CMV infection status was unknown, potentially confounding age-related changes in expanded clonotypes. Estimates of total diversity from one million sequenced T cells were regarded as lower bounds and underestimates. Observed TCR beta diversity per million T cells fell roughly linearly with age, and a significant reduction was already apparent by age about 43. The long-lived group showed more naive CD4+ T cells, fewer expanded clones and increased TCR diversity than the aged group, suggesting age selection.

The CDR3 contains 15 residues, cysteine and phenylalanine counted. Only the CDR3 DNA is retained, 45 bases long and in frame from the first base. V drops 1 base and J drops 1 base, leaving 10 bases in between. Worth noting for this clonotype: The specificity of this receptor is unknown. Per-nucleotide qualities are absent, and no much larger clonotype sits a single base away.

Systemically healthy Caucasian individuals from Russia, approximately 39 in total and aged about 6 to 95 years, were included as donors. Each donor gave ten milliliters of peripheral blood, drawn into EDTA-treated Vacutainer tubes. Ficoll-Paque density-gradient centrifugation was used to isolate PBMCs, with at least 6 million per sample. Total RNA was extracted from PBMCs with Trizol reagent, with at least 6 micrograms obtained per sample. The percentages of naive CD45RAhigh/CD27high T cells were determined by flow cytometry on a PBMC aliquot from every donor. Receptor libraries were prepared by 5' RACE. Data came from an Illumina HiSeq 2500. A second about 7 to 12 cycle PCR used a sample-barcoded 5' primer and a J-beta primer mix. A template-switch 5' adaptor carrying 12 random nucleotides introduced a unique molecular identifier onto each TCR beta cDNA molecule. At least 2.5 million CDR3-containing paired-end reads were obtained from each sample. The Mint cDNA synthesis kit, primed by a TRBC-specific oligonucleotide, was used to synthesize first-strand cDNA from all RNA. Following uracil-DNA glycosylase treatment, all cDNA underwent a first 18-cycle PCR with the universal primers M1SS and BC2_uni_R. On the study's bioinformatics: For normalization, 1 million high-quality reads, each with a distinct molecular identifier, were randomly selected from each sample. Reads sharing molecular identifiers were discarded rather than binned into consensus sequences. MiTCR, run with a Q25 quality threshold and the strictest error-elimination algorithm, handled CDR3 identification, clonotype clustering and error correction. Lower-bound total TCR beta diversity was estimated with a nonparametric unseen species model using Euler transformation. TCRdb applied fastp at Q25 and MiXCR to the public reads, then kept only in-frame beta chains. Here each entry gathers all rows of one CDR3 protein and keeps the most common genes and DNA. These V and J calls originate from TCRdb's pipeline instead of the authors' own analysis. The sample includes 1.5 million to 1.8 million distinct CDR3 sequences, with around 40% observed a single time. Under 5% of the sample rests with the top ten.

This sequence originates from a woman between 18 and 29 years old in good health. The chain links TRBV12-3 or TRBV12-4 with TRBJ1-2, with the D gene not confidently named. Input material: blood. The DNA sequence reads TGTGCCAGCAGTTTAGGCGGCACCCATAACTATGGCTACACCTTC. It is translated as CASSLGGTHNYGYTF.